This T cell receptor beta chain originates from a study of response to subunit inactivated influenza vaccine (dated by TCRdb to 2017 to 2018). For the wider study: To follow how T cells responded to a trivalent subunit inactivated influenza vaccine, the researchers relied on deep quantitative profiling of the T cell receptor repertoire. The paper as a whole reports these results and caveats: The authors suggested that each seasonal influenza vaccination may recruit only a limited number of new T cells.

The library relied on RT-PCR. The instrument given in TCRdb is Illumina HiSeq 2500. Using fastp trimming at Q25 and MiXCR clonotype assembly, TCRdb reanalyzed the public sequencing data and kept in-frame beta chains. Here each entry gathers all rows of one CDR3 protein and keeps the most common genes and DNA. The sample table holds about 170,000 distinct CDR3 sequences, of which about 12% were seen once. Less than 30% of the sample is in the top ten clones. Notes on this clonotype: Its antigen remains undetermined. Base qualities are not at hand, and no much larger clone is one base apart.

The V end loses 0 bases and the J end loses 5 bases, and a stretch of 15 bases separates them. The CDR3 has 16 amino acids, counting the end cysteine and phenylalanine. The retained sequence is limited to the CDR3, 48 bases, with the frame set at the first base. Looking up the germline V gene yields CDR1 SGHDT and CDR2 YYEEEE. These same records also appear under a second study, on T cells expressing NK-cell markers. That second publication adds: 5'RACE template switching, by which a universal primer site and unique molecular identifiers were added, was used to make TCR beta cDNA libraries. In sorted CD3+CD56+NKG2C+, CD3+CD56+NKG2C- and CD3+CD56-NKG2C+ T-cell subsets from 7 or 8 donors, TCR beta-chain repertoires were profiled. Among the eight sequenced donors, seven were HCMV-seropositive and one was HCMV-seronegative. To restrict sorting to alphabetaTCR-expressing T cells, an anti-gammadeltaTCR antibody was added in several experiments. In over five donors, the dominant CD3+CD56+NKG2C+ clonotypes were among the top 10 CD8+ clonotypes and accounted for about 1.0-7.5% of CD8+ T cells. Those dominant clonotypes were again the most abundant among CD3+CD56-NKG2C+ cells in several donors, at roughly 25-60.1%. It remained unclear whether the expanded NKG2C-expressing T cell clones were specific for HCMV antigens. All eight donors whose samples were sequenced were randomly selected healthy volunteers, three of them men and five women. HCMV serostatus was determined by detecting HCMV-specific IgG in serum with a commercial ELISA kit. Peripheral blood mononuclear cells were isolated from blood by Ficoll density gradient centrifugation. CD4+ and CD8+ T cells were isolated from PBMC by magnetic immunoseparation with Miltenyi isolation kits. cDNA synthesis was primed from the TCR beta constant segment and was followed by two successive PCR amplification steps. Illumina HiSeq 2000/2500, MiSeq or NextSeq was used to sequence libraries as 2 x 150 bp reads. Reads were demultiplexed and grouped by UMI with MIGEC, and clonotypes were assembled and quantified with MiTCR. Only TCR cDNA sequences supported by at least two reads were kept to exclude erroneous sequences. Downstream repertoire analysis used the tcR package, and clonotypes were matched across fractions by CDR3 nucleotide sequence plus V segment. Antigen specificity was annotated against VDJdb with VDJmatch, allowing one amino acid substitution in CDR3.

This specimen consisted of CD8+ T cells sorted from PBMCs, obtained about 13 days after vaccination. This TCR came from a man aged 50 to 60 who received an inactivated influenza vaccine. Donor details come from another sample of the same person, matched by shared clones. Rearrangement joined TRBV5-6 to TRBJ2-1, and TRBD1 may be the D gene, going by 6 matching bases. The CDR3 reads CASSLVRTGWNNEQFF. The DNA sequence follows: TGTGCCAGCAGCTTGGTTAGAACAGGGTGGAACAATGAGCAGTTCTTC.